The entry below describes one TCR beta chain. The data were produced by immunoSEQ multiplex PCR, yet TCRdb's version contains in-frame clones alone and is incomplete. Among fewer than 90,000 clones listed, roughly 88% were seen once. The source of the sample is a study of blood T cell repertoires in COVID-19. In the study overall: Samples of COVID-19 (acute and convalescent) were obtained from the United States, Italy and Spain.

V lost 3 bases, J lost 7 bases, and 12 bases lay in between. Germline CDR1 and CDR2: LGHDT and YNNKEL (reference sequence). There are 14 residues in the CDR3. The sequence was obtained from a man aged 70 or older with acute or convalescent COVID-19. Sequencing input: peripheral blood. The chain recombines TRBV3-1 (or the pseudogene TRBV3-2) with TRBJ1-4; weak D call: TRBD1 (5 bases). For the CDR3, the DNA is TGTGCCAGCAGCCAGGGCCAGGGTCGTGAAAAACTGTTTTTT. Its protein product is CASSQGQGREKLFF.